These 26 T cell receptor beta chains share one sample of origin, sequenced in a study of cytomegalovirus exposure and HLA in healthy donors. 13 Jbeta primers and 60 Vbeta primers were used for the PCR. The table came from immunoSEQ multiplex PCR; TCRdb's copy has only in-frame clones and leaves some out. Among about 150,000 clones, 55% to 80% were seen once, and the ten largest hold approximately 7%. Source material: PBMCs. Source of these receptors: a woman aged 60-75 years in good health and CMV-seropositive.

The chain has TRBV27 and TRBJ2-7; D is unresolved. V was trimmed by 5 bases and J by 5 bases, leaving 13 bases between them. The CDR3 runs 13 residues. CDR1 and CDR2 (germline): MNHEY, SMNVEV (reference sequence). The CDR3 DNA reads TGTGCCAGCAGTATTACCCCCGGTCACGAGCAGTACTTC. It codes for CASSITPGHEQYF.

The chain recombines TRBV5-5 with TRBJ2-7; maybe TRBD1 (5 bases). Looked up from germline, CDR1 is SGHKS and CDR2 is YYEKEE (reference sequence). V lost 0 bases, J lost 1 base, and 11 bases lay in between. The CDR3 runs 15 residues. CDR3 coding DNA: TGTGCCAGCAGCTTGGGACAGCTACTTTCCTACGAGCAGTACTTC. Translation gives CASSLGQLLSYEQYF.

This clone was seen a handful of times. V gene TRBV6-5 combines with J gene TRBJ2-1; D call uncertain. Trimming took 2 bases from V and 6 from J, leaving 14 bases between them. The length of the CDR3 is 15 residues. Germline V gene data show CDR1 as MNHEY and CDR2 as SVGAGI. The CDR3 DNA reads as TGTGCCAGCAGTTACGAGGCGAACCTCGGCAATGAGCAGTTCTTC. Translated, it gives CASSYEANLGNEQFF.

CDR3 coding DNA: TGTGCCAGCAGTTTACTAGACAGCAATCAGCCCCAGCATTTT. It is translated as CASSLLDSNQPQHF. The V call is TRBV28, the J call TRBJ1-5; no reliable D call. The V end was cut by 2 bases, the J end by 1 base, with 6 bases between. The length of the CDR3 is 14 residues. Germline CDR1 and CDR2: MDHEN and SYDVKM.

This clone was observed a few times. V usage is TRBV11-1 and J usage is TRBJ2-1; tentatively, D is TRBD2 (6 bases). V was trimmed by 6 bases and J by 1 base, leaving 13 bases between them. The CDR3 has 15 residues. Per germline, CDR1 SGHAT and CDR2 FQDESV (reference sequence). CDR3 DNA sequence: TGTGCCAGCAGTCCTCGGGACTGGTCCTACAATGAGCAGTTCTTC. This translates into CASSPRDWSYNEQFF.

The rearrangement links TRBV27 to TRBJ1-1; D remains unclear. Germline V CDR1 and CDR2: MNHEY, SMNVEV (reference sequence). Between the trimmed V and J ends, which lost 5 bases and 7 bases, there was a span of 14 bases. The CDR3 runs to 13 residues. The CDR3 bases are TGTGCCAGCAGTGAAGGACTGGCAGTTGAAGCTTTCTTT. Encoded protein: CASSEGLAVEAFF.

This clone showed up just a few times. The J gene is TRBJ1-2, the V gene TRBV4-2; D remains ambiguous. The ends were cut back, 2 bases at V and 1 base at J, with 11 bases in the middle. The CDR3 has 15 residues. Germline CDR1 reads LGHNA; CDR2 reads YNFKEQ. This CDR3 is CASSQSEIDNYGYTF. CDR3 coding DNA: TGTGCCAGCAGCCAATCCGAAATAGATAACTATGGCTACACCTTC.

CDR3 sequence reads: CASSQRLAGNQETQYF. The CDR3 bases are TGTGCCAGCAGCCAGAGACTAGCGGGGAACCAAGAGACCCAGTACTTC. The chain has TRBV14 and TRBJ2-5, with 11 bases identical to TRBD2. Germline V lookup: CDR1 SGHDN, CDR2 FVKESK. V was pared by 3 bases and J by 0 bases, with 3 bases of the junction left unmatched. The CDR3 runs 16 residues.

This chain joins TRBV7-2 and TRBJ2-5; a weak D match, TRBD2 (5 bases). Trimming removed 4 bases at V and 1 base at J, with 13 bases between. The CDR3 runs 15 residues. The germline gives CDR1 SGHTA, CDR2 FQGNSA. The CDR3: CASSSSSRLQETQYF. The CDR3 coding sequence is TGTGCCAGCAGCTCTTCTAGCAGACTCCAAGAGACCCAGTACTTC. Together with reference TRBV7-2 and TRBJ2-5, the CDR3 gives the full variable domain: GAGVSQSPSNKVTEKGKDVELRCDPISGHTALYWYRQSLGQGLEFLIYFQGNSAPDKSGLPSDRFSAERTGGSVSTLTIQRTQQEDSAVYLCASSSSSRLQETQYFGPGTRLLVL.

This clone was detected only a few times. The V call is TRBV6-5, the J call TRBJ1-1; the match to TRBD1 covers 8 bases. The trim removed 1 base at V and 3 bases at J, leaving 4 bases unmatched. This CDR3 spans 15 amino acids. Per germline, CDR1 MNHEY and CDR2 SVGAGI. Here the CDR3 DNA reads TGTGCCAGCAGTTACTACGGACAGGGCGACACTGAAGCTTTCTTT. It is translated as CASSYYGQGDTEAFF.

There are a few counts of this clone. This rearrangement joins TRBV28 to TRBJ1-5, with a possible D match to TRBD1 (6 bases). There are 16 residues in the CDR3. The V end was cut by 6 bases, the J end by 2 bases, with 17 bases between. The germline CDR1 and CDR2 sequences are MDHEN and SYDVKM. The CDR3 sequence: CASSQGGANGNQPQHF. In DNA, the CDR3 is TGTGCCAGCAGCCAAGGGGGGGCTAATGGCAATCAGCCCCAGCATTTT.

This rearrangement joins TRBV28 to TRBJ2-7; possibly TRBD2 for D (5 bases). Deletions cut 7 bases from V and 0 bases from J, with 19 bases between. The CDR3 spans 16 residues. Germline V CDR1 and CDR2: MDHEN, SYDVKM. Here the CDR3 DNA reads TGTGCCAGCAACCTCGCCCCCGGACTGGGCTCCTACGAGCAGTACTTC. As protein: CASNLAPGLGSYEQYF.

This rearrangement joins TRBV9 to TRBJ2-2; 9 bases align to TRBD1. The V gene's germline CDR1 is SGDLS and CDR2 YYNGEE. After removal of 3 bases from V and 7 bases from J, the junction contained 4 bases not matched to a gene. This CDR3 comprises 14 residues. CDR3 sequence: CASSAQGAGGELFF. The CDR3 DNA reads as TGTGCCAGCAGCGCACAGGGGGCGGGCGGGGAGCTGTTTTTT.

This clone was counted a single time. V and J are TRBV6-1 and TRBJ2-3, with TRBD1 as a possible D gene (6 bases). Trimming left V 4 bases short and J 2 bases short, with 19 bases between. Looked up from germline, CDR1 is MNHNS and CDR2 is SASEGT. The CDR3 runs 17 residues. CDR3 loop: CASSGIPGTQYTDTQYF. Here the CDR3 DNA reads TGTGCCAGCAGTGGGATCCCCGGGACACAATACACAGATACGCAGTATTTT.

This rearrangement joins TRBV28 to TRBJ1-4; weak D call: TRBD1 (5 bases). CDR3 size: 15 residues. Per the germline V gene, CDR1 is MDHEN and CDR2 is SYDVKM. Trimming removed 6 bases from V and 3 bases from J, with 14 bases in between. In DNA form, the CDR3 reads TGTGCCAGCAGCCGGGCGGGGGGAGCTAATGAAAAACTGTTTTTT. Its protein product is CASSRAGGANEKLFF.

The chain combines TRBV5-5 with TRBJ1-2; weak D call: TRBD1 (5 bases). The V and J ends lost 0 bases and 1 base respectively, with 7 bases between them. CDR1 is SGHKS and CDR2 is YYEKEE in the germline V gene (reference sequence). The CDR3 has 14 residues. As DNA, the CDR3 is TGTGCCAGCAGCTTGGACAGGATTAACTATGGCTACACCTTC. Its protein is CASSLDRINYGYTF.

This sequence joins TRBV29-1 and TRBJ2-1, with TRBD2 matching over 8 bases. The CDR3 runs to 14 residues. Trimming took 4 bases from V and 4 from J; bases not matched to a gene: 6. Germline CDR1 is SQVTM and CDR2 is ANQGSEA. This chain's CDR3 is CSVAAGGDYNEQFF. The CDR3, as DNA: TGCAGCGTTGCGGCGGGAGGCGATTACAATGAGCAGTTCTTC.

V is TRBV15 and J is TRBJ1-1; D uncertain. There are 15 residues in the CDR3. Between the trimmed V and J ends, which lost 4 bases and 6 bases, there was a span of 18 bases. Germline V gene lookup returns CDR1 LNHNV and CDR2 YYDKDF (reference sequence). CDR3 nucleotides: TGTGCCACCAGCACCGGAAAGCGGAACGGCGCTGAAGCTTTCTTT. Protein product: CATSTGKRNGAEAFF.

This chain connects TRBV5-4 to TRBJ2-3, with 11 bases matching TRBD2. The V gene's germline CDR1 is SGHNT and CDR2 YYREEE (reference sequence). Trimming at V came to 2 bases and at J to 6 bases, leaving 5 bases not matched to a gene. The CDR3 length is 15 residues. CDR3 DNA: TGTGCCAGCAGCTTTAGCGTAGCGGGAGGGGATACGCAGTATTTT. Protein product: CASSFSVAGGDTQYF.

The V call is TRBV2, the J call TRBJ1-1; a possible D gene is TRBD1 (6 bases). The ends were cut back, 6 bases at V and 1 base at J, with 15 bases in the middle. From germline, CDR1 is SNHLY and CDR2 FYNNEI. This CDR3 is built from 15 residues. The CDR3 protein is CASRISAGANTEAFF. Written as DNA, the CDR3 is TGTGCCAGCAGGATATCTGCAGGGGCGAACACTGAAGCTTTCTTT. Variable domain in full (rest from reference TRBV2 and TRBJ1-1): EPEVTQTPSHQVTQMGQEVILRCVPISNHLYFYWYRQILGQKVEFLVSFYNNEISEKSEIFDDQFSVERPDGSNFTLKIRSTKLEDSAMYFCASRISAGANTEAFFGQGTRLTVV.

V is TRBV28 and J is TRBJ2-6; TRBD1 matches at 7 bases. This CDR3 contains 15 residues. Germline values: CDR1 MDHEN, CDR2 SYDVKM. Trimming at V came to 4 bases and at J to 1 base, leaving 1 base not matched to a gene. CDR3 sequence (DNA): TGTGCCAGCAGTTCAGGGGGATCTGGGGCCAACGTCCTGACTTTC. This translates into CASSSGGSGANVLTF.

This chain uses TRBV5-1 with TRBJ2-3; D might be TRBD2 (6 bases). The germline V gene has CDR1 SGHRS and CDR2 YFSETQ. Trimming removed 2 bases from V and 2 bases from J, with 15 bases in between. This CDR3 region has 16 residues. CDR3 sequence: CASSLLVSGLTDTQYF. The CDR3 DNA reads as TGCGCCAGCAGCTTACTAGTAAGCGGGCTCACAGATACGCAGTATTTT.

A single count supports this clone. The V call is TRBV7-9, the J call TRBJ2-3; 11 bases map to TRBD2. V gave up 5 bases and J gave up 1 base; unmatched junction bases: 14. CDR1 SEHNR and CDR2 FQNEAQ come from the germline V gene (reference sequence). This CDR3 region has 19 residues. The CDR3 is CASSNWGTSGVGGTDTQYF. CDR3 DNA: TGTGCCAGCAGCAACTGGGGGACTAGCGGAGTCGGGGGCACAGATACGCAGTATTTT.

The chain couples TRBV7-2 to TRBJ2-2; D not certain. V was pared by 0 bases and J by 2 bases, with 4 bases between. The CDR3 sequence is 14 residues long. The germline V gene encodes CDR1 SGHTA and CDR2 FQGNSA. The chain's CDR3 is CASSLARNTGELFF. CDR3 coding DNA: TGTGCCAGCAGCTTAGCCAGAAACACCGGGGAGCTGTTTTTT.

CDR3 protein: CASSHPRGVTDTQYF. Written as DNA, the CDR3 is TGCGCCAGCAGCCACCCCCGGGGAGTCACAGATACGCAGTATTTT. V gene TRBV4-1 combines with J gene TRBJ2-3; a possible D gene is TRBD2 (5 bases). V lost 3 bases, J lost 2 bases, and 12 bases lay in between. The germline CDR1 and CDR2 sequences are MGHRA and YSYEKL. The CDR3 has 15 residues.

The chain joins TRBV4-1 to TRBJ1-2; D uncertain. The V gene's germline CDR1 is MGHRA and CDR2 YSYEKL. Deletions cut 2 bases from V and 4 bases from J, with 11 bases between. The CDR3 contains 14 residues. This chain's CDR3 is CASSQRDKFYGYTF. The CDR3 coding sequence is TGCGCCAGCAGCCAAAGAGACAAATTCTATGGCTACACCTTC.